This T cell receptor (beta chain) was identified during a study of cytomegalovirus exposure and HLA in healthy donors (dated by TCRdb to 2016 to 2017). Study-level background: In an earlier analysis of some 550 of the donors, 250 to 350 Gb of sequence data and about 110 million unique TCR beta sequences from 150 million to 200 million T cells were reported. To predict cytomegalovirus infection status, the study brought together high-throughput TCR immunosequencing, statistical association of individual TCRs with disease status, and machine learning. Among some 410 genotyped donors of the cohort, an average of about 240,000 unique TCR beta nucleotide sequences was sequenced per donor, of which about 18% were non-productive. Several DR-DQ haplotypes were treated as single units for association and clustering because of strong linkage in the cohort. Roughly 300 gigabases of sequencing data and tens of millions of unique TCR sequences made up an early release that covered under 750 HLA-typed donors. The study profiled the T cell repertoires of hundreds of subjects by immunosequencing and related them to cytomegalovirus serostatus. Of the roughly 400 genotyped donors, about 84% fell in the genetic ancestry cluster associated with self-reported Caucasian donors. In an earlier analysis of 587 of the donors, high-throughput TCR beta sequencing was used to judge whether each TCR beta V gene segment behaved as functional or pseudogenic. The aim of the study was to test whether cataloging public T cell receptors could identify signatures of past pathogen exposure. All discovery cohort repertoires had been generated using a single sequencing platform. HLA typing included class I and class II loci at four-digit resolution. Donor age, sex, ethnicity and CMV serostatus were compiled together with the repertoire data. Rather than using new phenotypic data, the later analysis identified candidate immune exposures from TCR beta sequences and from how often those sequences occurred across donors. Genome-wide SNP genotypes for about three fifths of the 666 donors were used in a later genetic analysis, which treated that subset as a discovery cohort. Typing coverage differed by locus: A, B, C, DRB1 and DQB1 were typed in about 620-630 donors, DQA1 in approximately 520, DPA1 in approximately 610, and DPB1 in about 450. Besides the first cohort of roughly 660 subjects, a separate validation cohort made up of over 100 different subjects was used. A later analysis re-analyzed previously published TCR beta repertoires from roughly 630 donors and added high-resolution HLA genotyping to study TCR occurrence patterns.

The cohort comprised around 690 healthy bone marrow donors. At the time of sampling, every cohort member was nominally healthy, though immune exposures that went unrecorded were likely present. The donor was CMV seronegative and was included in the group of under 450 seronegative cohort members. Every donor gave a peripheral blood sample, and the peripheral blood mononuclear cells from that sample were used for TCR beta sequencing. Genomic DNA extraction from the blood cell samples was performed with the Qiagen DNeasy Blood Extraction Kit. Library generation was performed with the immunoSEQ multiplex PCR assay. For the multiplex PCR, a mixture combining 60 forward primers for TCR Vbeta segments and 13 reverse primers for TCR Jbeta segments was used. The CDR3 region of rearranged TCR beta genes was amplified from genomic DNA by a multiplex PCR assay. The amplified TCR beta libraries were sequenced on the Illumina HiSeq System as 87-base-pair reads. Per the original workflow: A later analysis tallied roughly 78 million unique TCR beta chains across the 650 to 750 repertoires, and 10 million to 11 million of those chains were shared by two or more donors. Raw reads were error-corrected and collapsed into unique sequences with a nearest-neighbor algorithm that merged closely related sequences to remove PCR and sequencing errors. To assign V, D and J gene segments, CDR3 sequences were aligned to IMGT reference sequences. For a sequence to be retained, at least a six-nucleotide match to both a V gene segment and a J gene segment was required. A rearrangement counted as productive if the CDR3 had no stop codons and remained in frame with V and J, and every other rearrangement counted as non-productive. Following IMGT convention, CDR3 was defined as the stretch from the second conserved V-encoded cysteine to the conserved J-encoded phenylalanine. Sequences without an unambiguous match to a single V gene segment were excluded from the earlier analysis of 587 of the donors. An earlier analysis of approximately 590 of the donors called V segments functional above 56.7% productive rearrangements and segregating when the between-donor standard deviation exceeded 5%. A statistical classification framework was developed to diagnose cytomegalovirus status using the catalog of TCR beta chain sequences. V and J gene assignment, in a later analysis, came from comparing TCR nucleotide sequences with IMGT/GENE-DB human TR gene sequences. In a later analysis, CDR3 sequences and most-parsimonious VDJ recombination scenarios were assigned using the TCRdist pipeline. A later analysis defined each TCR beta chain by its CDR3 amino acid sequence plus V-gene family, and excluded reads lacking a unique V-gene family. As a way to deal with suspected cross-contamination and a sequencing artifact, a later analysis dropped 450 to 600 nucleotide sequences that were highly shared and had low generation probability. In a later analysis, a clonal expansion index for each public chain was calculated from normalized within-repertoire ranks of inferred template counts. Generation probabilities in a later analysis came from a VDJ recombination model fitted to out-of-frame rearrangements, and those results were checked against IGoR. A later analysis scored TCR-TCR, TCR-HLA and TCR-CMV co-occurrence with hypergeometric tests, applying a repertoire-size bias correction to TCR pairs. False discovery rates were estimated in a later analysis by permuting HLA or CMV assignments 20 times. In a later analysis, co-occurring TCRs were grouped using DBSCAN, with TCRdist sequence similarity added in when clustering inside HLA-allele-positive subsets. Co-occurrence clustering excluded repertoires with fewer than 30,000 or more than 120,000 public chains, plus five with anomalous nucleotide sharing. Drawn from immuneACCESS, this table holds only the in-frame rearrangements with V and J called that TCRdb kept. Clones are partly lost; checked studies trace under half to an unresolved V gene and leave the rest unexplained. The V and J calls and clone size come from that table; D and trimming were worked out from the DNA. This sample's table has entries for 100,000 or so clones. The ten top clones hold 0.55% to 0.6% of the sample.

Overall results and qualifications from the work: An earlier analysis of around 500 of the donors showed that most TCR beta V segments appeared in productive rearrangements either about 90% or about 30% of the time, which broadly matched IMGT annotations. Most CMV-associated TCR beta chains appeared to be HLA-restricted in a later analysis, and the HLA associations seemed to be driven largely by CMV exposure. In a later analysis, the rate of TCR association differed among HLA loci, with DRB1 alleles having the most associated TCRs and HLA-C alleles having the fewest. Correlated functional status among segregating V segments might be attributable to linkage disequilibrium, but an unknown experimental factor could not be ruled out. CMV serostatus was the only immune exposure information available for the cohort. In a later analysis, several top co-occurrence clusters were reported to appear linked to parvovirus B19, influenza, CMV and Epstein-Barr virus. A total of fewer than 200 TCR beta chains were listed by the study as associated with cytomegalovirus. The presence/absence analyses assumed that sequencing depth was roughly uniform across donors, and that assumption may not be true. Some IMGT-functional V segments, including TRBV6-2 and TRBV6-3, could not be told apart with the 87-base-pair reads, so those segments were excluded. The earlier analysis of almost 600 of the donors excluded 15 to 20 rarely observed V segments, including chromosome 9 orphons, because counts were too low. In vitro tests confirmed that a few of the cytomegalovirus-associated TCR beta chains recognize cytomegalovirus antigens. In a later genetic analysis, fewer N-insertions in productive TCRs were reported among donors in an Asian-associated ancestry cluster than the roughly 700-donor mean. According to the authors, the approach could potentially be generalized to other disease states and immunological phenotypes. In a later analysis, HLA-associated TCR beta chains were found to be more clonally expanded and to have lower generation probabilities than equally common non-associated chains. Cytomegalovirus status was reported to be diagnosed by the classifier with high specificity and sensitivity in both the original and validation cohorts. Specific HLA alleles were associated with 15,000 to 20,000 TCR beta sequences at a false discovery rate of 0.05 in a later analysis. V-gene and J-gene trimming of TCR beta chains was associated with a missense DCLRE1C variant in a later genetic analysis, and the association was replicated in an independent cohort. A cluster of highly shared sequence variants was judged likely to be a technical artifact of the sequencing pipeline. Because some donors lacked HLA typing at each locus, the association tests relied only on the typed subset. In this cohort, only TCR beta chains were sequenced, and detectable features were limited by the absence of alpha or paired-chain data. Across donors, most TCR sequences were observed very rarely, whereas some public TCRs were present in many individuals. When HLA alleles, especially DR and DQ, strongly co-occurred, TCR associations were difficult to assign to individual alleles. A further reported finding was that TCR beta sequences accurately predicted the HLA-A and HLA-B alleles for most subjects in the first cohort.

Including cysteine and phenylalanine, the CDR3 has 17 amino acids. Kept here is only the CDR3 DNA, which spans 51 bases and is read in frame from base 1. From the germline V gene, CDR1 is SGHDT and CDR2 is YYEEEE. V is pruned by 4 bases and J by 7 bases, leaving 10 bases of the junction without a gene match. Note on this clone: No cognate antigen has been identified for it.

The sequence was obtained from a man aged 45-65 years in good health and CMV-seronegative. Sequencing was performed on PBMCs. The receptor chain draws on TRBV5-6 and TRBJ2-1, with 14 junctional bases fitting TRBD2. The CDR3 protein: CASSPPLGLAGENEQFF. In nucleotides, the sequence is TGTGCCAGCAGCCCCCCGCTGGGACTAGCGGGAGAGAATGAGCAGTTCTTC.